This entry describes one T cell receptor beta chain. The CDR3 extends over 16 amino acids. The germline gives CDR1 SGHDN, CDR2 FVKESK. V shed 4 bases and J 3 bases; nucleotides not matched to a gene: 8. Only in-frame clones appear in the TCRdb table, and some are missing; sequencing was by immunoSEQ multiplex PCR. The table records almost 35,000 clones, less than 95% of them present only once. The data originate from a study of T cell changes during pregnancy in multiple sclerosis. The receptor comes from a female donor with multiple sclerosis, enrolled in a pregnancy study. The chain links TRBV14 to TRBJ2-2; 7 bases fit TRBD2. Here the sequenced sample was CD8+ T cells from peripheral blood mononuclear cells, taken in the first trimester of pregnancy. CDR3 coding DNA: TGTGCCAGCAGCCTCGGACCTAGCGGATACACCGGGGAGCTGTTTTTT. Its protein is CASSLGPSGYTGELFF.